The 6 T cell receptor beta chains presented below share a single source sample, sequenced in a study of T cell responses to AZD1222 COVID-19 vaccine. Produced via immunoSEQ multiplex PCR; TCRdb's table is partial and in-frame only. Of tens of thousands of clones in the sample, approximately 90% are singletons; the top ten hold about 29%. The sequencing used peripheral blood, collected 28 days after the second AZD1222 dose. The receptors derive from an adult who received the AZD1222 COVID-19 vaccine.

J is TRBJ2-5 and V is TRBV7-2, with TRBD1 matching 7 bases. The CDR3 consists of 16 residues. Trimming removed 7 bases from V and 5 bases from J; junction bases left unmatched: 16. Per the germline V gene, CDR1 is SGHTA and CDR2 is FQGNSA. Here the CDR3 DNA reads TGTGCCAGCATCCCTGGGGTTGACAGGGCGGGTGAGACCCAGTACTTC. Residues: CASIPGVDRAGETQYF.

This clone is a singleton in its sample. The V call is TRBV4-3, the J call TRBJ2-1; 9 bases are shared with TRBD2. The V gene's germline CDR1 is LGHNA and CDR2 YSLEER. There are 16 residues in the CDR3. Losses at the gene ends were 0 bases for V and 6 bases for J; bases not matched to a gene: 6. The CDR3 spells CASSQDYLAGTNEQFF. DNA for the CDR3: TGCGCCAGCAGCCAAGACTACCTAGCGGGAACCAATGAGCAGTTCTTC.

The rearrangement uses TRBV4-2 and TRBJ1-3, with a possible D match to TRBD1 (5 bases). CDR1 and CDR2 (germline): LGHNA, YNFKEQ. V was trimmed by 4 bases and J by 4 bases, leaving 14 bases between them. The CDR3 is made up of 15 amino acids. The CDR3 is CASSRPGGSGNTIYF. The DNA for the CDR3 is TGTGCCAGCAGCCGTCCCGGGGGGTCGGGAAACACCATATATTTT.

The gene calls are TRBV4-2 and TRBJ2-6; D perhaps matches TRBD1 (5 bases). Trimming took 1 base from V and 0 from J, leaving 7 bases between them. Germline V gene sequence: CDR1 LGHNA, CDR2 YNFKEQ. This CDR3 is 16 amino acids long. The CDR3 region has the DNA TGTGCCAGCAGCCAAGGAGACAGCTCTGGGGCCAACGTCCTGACTTTC. Translated, it gives CASSQGDSSGANVLTF.

This clone appeared once. V gene TRBV19 combines with J gene TRBJ1-5; D might be TRBD1 (6 bases). This CDR3 contains 14 residues. CDR1 LNHDA and CDR2 SQIVND come from the germline V gene (reference sequence). V lost 5 bases and J lost 1, with 9 bases in between. The CDR3 sequence: CASSVQGSNQPQHF. The CDR3 bases are TGTGCCAGTAGTGTACAGGGCAGCAATCAGCCCCAGCATTTT.

V is TRBV28 and J is TRBJ2-3, with D unclear. There are 14 residues in the CDR3. Trimming removed 8 bases from V and 4 bases from J, with 16 bases in between. Germline CDR1 is MDHEN and CDR2 is SYDVKM. The CDR3 DNA reads as TGTGCCAGCGGCTCCTTACCCTTGGCAGATACGCAGTATTTT. The encoded protein is CASGSLPLADTQYF.